The clone carrying this T cell receptor (beta chain) was seen only a few times. These data are taken from a study of metastatic and nonmetastatic thyroid tumors. Before thyroid surgery, none of the patients had received any treatment. TCRdb ran MiXCR on the PCR reads. The sample has 15,000 to 17,000 clones, about 4% seen once. With 5 bases removed from V and 8 bases from J, the gap between germline ends came to 21 bases. The CDR3 consists of 16 residues. Germline V gene sequence: CDR1 MNHNS, CDR2 SASEGT. The origin of this receptor is a female donor with papillary thyroid cancer or a benign thyroid nodule (not recorded which). Some clones in this sample may be carry-over from other donors' samples. Material: tumor tissue. The chain couples TRBV6-1 to TRBJ1-4; weak D call: TRBD1 (6 bases). In nucleotides, the CDR3 is TGTGCCAGCAGTCCCGAGACAGGCGGGAGTGGGGAAAAACTGTTTTTT. It translates to CASSPETGGSGEKLFF.